These T cell receptor beta chains were read from a single sample in a study of cytotoxic CD8 clonotypes in ibrutinib-treated CLL. The method was immunoSEQ multiplex PCR; TCRdb's version includes in-frame clones alone and lacks a portion of them. The sample shows 200,000 or so clones, just under 80% of them seen only once. The sequencing here drew on PBMCs, taken after 12 months of ibrutinib treatment. These TCRs come from a human donor with chronic lymphocytic leukemia. The CDR3 runs from the conserved cysteine through the conserved F or W. Fields, in order: clone size, V gene, D gene, J gene, CDR3 DNA, CDR3 protein. D genes are given only for firm matches. The listing skips clone size in some rows; elsewhere it reads once, few, many or a size class.

clone_size: NA; v_call: TRBV19; d_call: NA; j_call: TRBJ2-7; cdr3_nt: TGTGCCAGCTCCTGGGCAGGGCGGGACGAGCAGTACTTC; cdr3_aa: CASSWAGRDEQYF
clone_size: medium-sized; v_call: TRBV4-1; d_call: NA; j_call: TRBJ1-2; cdr3_nt: TGCGCCAGCAGCCAAGGTCTAGGGCAGCCCTATGGCTACACCTTC; cdr3_aa: CASSQGLGQPYGYTF
clone_size: NA; v_call: TRBV5-1; d_call: NA; j_call: TRBJ2-7; cdr3_nt: TGCGCCAGCAGCTTAGACTCCATCGGAAACGAGCAGTACTTC; cdr3_aa: CASSLDSIGNEQYF
clone_size: NA; v_call: TRBV6-4; d_call: NA; j_call: TRBJ2-5; cdr3_nt: TGTGCCAGCAGTGACCAGCGTGGGGAGACCCAGTACTTC; cdr3_aa: CASSDQRGETQYF
clone_size: NA; v_call: TRBV6-1; d_call: TRBD1; j_call: TRBJ1-2; cdr3_nt: TGTGCCAGCAGTGAAAGGGACAGGGAAGGCTACACCTTC; cdr3_aa: CASSERDREGYTF
clone_size: few; v_call: TRBV10-3; d_call: NA; j_call: TRBJ2-7; cdr3_nt: TGTGCCATCATGCCTCAGGGGTCGGTCGAGCAGTACTTC; cdr3_aa: CAIMPQGSVEQYF
clone_size: NA; v_call: TRBV27; d_call: NA; j_call: TRBJ2-7; cdr3_nt: TGTGCCAGCAGTTTATCCAGCGTCTACGAGCAGTACTTC; cdr3_aa: CASSLSSVYEQYF
clone_size: NA; v_call: TRBV2; d_call: TRBD1; j_call: TRBJ2-5; cdr3_nt: TGTGCCAGCAGTGAATGGACCGCTAGGGGGACAGGGGGTATGGAGACCCAGTACTTC; cdr3_aa: CASSEWTARGTGGMETQYF
clone_size: NA; v_call: TRBV4-1; d_call: TRBD1; j_call: TRBJ2-5; cdr3_nt: TGCGCCAGCAGCCTCGGGACAGGGAAAGCTAGGGAGACCCAGTACTTC; cdr3_aa: CASSLGTGKARETQYF
clone_size: few; v_call: TRBV5-1; d_call: NA; j_call: TRBJ2-7; cdr3_nt: TGCGCCAGCAGCTCCGAGGGCTCCTACGAGCAGTACTTC; cdr3_aa: CASSSEGSYEQYF
clone_size: NA; v_call: TRBV18; d_call: TRBD1; j_call: TRBJ2-1; cdr3_nt: TGTGCCAGCTCACCACAGGGACAGGAGGGTGAGCAGTTCTTC; cdr3_aa: CASSPQGQEGEQFF
clone_size: NA; v_call: TRBV6-1; d_call: TRBD1; j_call: TRBJ2-1; cdr3_nt: TGTGCCACCCTACCAGGGACAGGGGGCGGGAATGAGCAGTTCTTC; cdr3_aa: CATLPGTGGGNEQFF
clone_size: NA; v_call: TRBV27; d_call: TRBD1; j_call: TRBJ1-2; cdr3_nt: TGTGCCAGCAAATACCAGGGGGCGACAGGCTACACCTTC; cdr3_aa: CASKYQGATGYTF
clone_size: NA; v_call: TRBV19; d_call: NA; j_call: TRBJ1-2; cdr3_nt: TGTGCCAGTAGTATGTGGGCAGGGGTAGACGGCTACACCTTC; cdr3_aa: CASSMWAGVDGYTF
clone_size: NA; v_call: TRBV2; d_call: NA; j_call: TRBJ1-3; cdr3_nt: TGTGCCAGCAGTGTGAACTCTGGAAACACCATATATTTT; cdr3_aa: CASSVNSGNTIYF
clone_size: NA; v_call: TRBV27; d_call: NA; j_call: TRBJ2-3; cdr3_nt: TGTGCCAGCAGTGTGGGGCTGGCGGATACGCAGTATTTT; cdr3_aa: CASSVGLADTQYF
clone_size: NA; v_call: TRBV4-1; d_call: NA; j_call: TRBJ2-3; cdr3_nt: TGCGCCAGCAGCCAAGAGGGGACCGGGATCGGGTCAGATACGCAGTATTTT; cdr3_aa: CASSQEGTGIGSDTQYF
clone_size: NA; v_call: TRBV9; d_call: NA; j_call: TRBJ1-1; cdr3_nt: TGTGCCAGCAGCGTCCTCACCTCCATGAACACTGAAGCTTTCTTT; cdr3_aa: CASSVLTSMNTEAFF
clone_size: few; v_call: TRBV28; d_call: TRBD2; j_call: TRBJ2-1; cdr3_nt: TGTGCCAGCAGTTTAAGCGGGATCTCCTACAATGAGCAGTTCTTC; cdr3_aa: CASSLSGISYNEQFF
clone_size: NA; v_call: TRBV5-1; d_call: TRBD1; j_call: TRBJ1-4; cdr3_nt: TGCGCCAGCAGCTTGGGCGGGGACAGCCTTTTAAATGAAAAACTGTTTTTT; cdr3_aa: CASSLGGDSLLNEKLFF
clone_size: few; v_call: TRBV25-1; d_call: NA; j_call: TRBJ2-3; cdr3_nt: TGTGCCAGCAGAGAGACAGGACATACGCAGTATTTT; cdr3_aa: CASRETGHTQYF
clone_size: NA; v_call: TRBV5-6; d_call: NA; j_call: TRBJ2-7; cdr3_nt: TGTGCCAGCAGCTGGGTGAACTCTTACGAGCAGTACTTC; cdr3_aa: CASSWVNSYEQYF
clone_size: NA; v_call: TRBV28; d_call: NA; j_call: TRBJ1-4; cdr3_nt: TGTGCCAGCAGTTCCGGGACGGCTTCTTGGAAACTGTTTTTT; cdr3_aa: CASSSGTASWKLFF
clone_size: many; v_call: TRBV6-5; d_call: TRBD1; j_call: TRBJ2-7; cdr3_nt: TGTGCCAGCAGTCCGACAGGGGGCTCCGACTACGAGCAGTACTTC; cdr3_aa: CASSPTGGSDYEQYF
clone_size: NA; v_call: TRBV11-2; d_call: NA; j_call: TRBJ1-6; cdr3_nt: TGTGCCAGCCGTTCTATTCGGGGCGGGGCAGGTAATTCACCCCTCCACTTT; cdr3_aa: CASRSIRGGAGNSPLHF
clone_size: NA; v_call: TRBV7-2; d_call: NA; j_call: TRBJ2-1; cdr3_nt: TGTGCCAGCCGGCCGGGGGAAATCTACAATGAGCAGTTCTTC; cdr3_aa: CASRPGEIYNEQFF
clone_size: NA; v_call: TRBV2; d_call: TRBD1; j_call: TRBJ1-5; cdr3_nt: TGTGCCAGCAGCGGACAGGGGGTTGGCAATCAGCCCCAGCATTTT; cdr3_aa: CASSGQGVGNQPQHF
clone_size: NA; v_call: TRBV1; d_call: NA; j_call: TRBJ2-4; cdr3_nt: TGCACCGGGGGAGCTAGCGGGAGGGGAATAGCCAAAAACATTCAGTACTTC; cdr3_aa: CTGGASGRGIAKNIQYF
clone_size: NA; v_call: TRBV6-1; d_call: NA; j_call: TRBJ2-1; cdr3_nt: TGTGCCAGCAGTGACCGACCCAACAATGAGCAGTTCTTC; cdr3_aa: CASSDRPNNEQFF
clone_size: few; v_call: TRBV2; d_call: NA; j_call: TRBJ2-3; cdr3_nt: TGTGCCAGCAGTGAGCGGGTAGCGGGCACAGATACGCAGTATTTT; cdr3_aa: CASSERVAGTDTQYF
clone_size: NA; v_call: TRBV4-1; d_call: NA; j_call: TRBJ1-2; cdr3_nt: TGCGCCAGCAGCCAACAGGGATATGGCTACACCTTC; cdr3_aa: CASSQQGYGYTF
clone_size: NA; v_call: TRBV28; d_call: NA; j_call: TRBJ2-1; cdr3_nt: TGTGCCACAGGGACCGAAGCCTACAATGAGCAGTTCTTC; cdr3_aa: CATGTEAYNEQFF
clone_size: NA; v_call: TRBV21-1; d_call: NA; j_call: TRBJ2-2; cdr3_nt: TGTGCCAGCAGCAAACAGGGAGGAGACACCGGGGAGCTGTTTTTT; cdr3_aa: CASSKQGGDTGELFF
clone_size: NA; v_call: TRBV4-1; d_call: NA; j_call: TRBJ2-7; cdr3_nt: TGCGCCAGCAGCCAAGAACCCCAATCCTACGAGCAGTACTTC; cdr3_aa: CASSQEPQSYEQYF
clone_size: NA; v_call: TRBV6-5; d_call: NA; j_call: TRBJ1-3; cdr3_nt: TGTGCCAGCAGTTACTCCGTCAACTCTGGAAACACCATATATTTT; cdr3_aa: CASSYSVNSGNTIYF
clone_size: NA; v_call: TRBV7-3; d_call: NA; j_call: TRBJ2-1; cdr3_nt: TGTGCCAGCAGCTTTTCCCTTAAAAATGAGCAGTTCTTC; cdr3_aa: CASSFSLKNEQFF
clone_size: NA; v_call: TRBV7-6; d_call: TRBD1; j_call: TRBJ2-5; cdr3_nt: TGTGCCAGCAGCTTAGTACGGGACAGAAAAGAGACCCAGTACTTC; cdr3_aa: CASSLVRDRKETQYF
clone_size: NA; v_call: TRBV6-4; d_call: NA; j_call: TRBJ2-2; cdr3_nt: TGTGCCAGCAGTGTGGCAGGGGAAAACACCGGGGAGCTGTTTTTT; cdr3_aa: CASSVAGENTGELFF
clone_size: NA; v_call: TRBV7-8; d_call: NA; j_call: TRBJ2-7; cdr3_nt: TGTGCCAGCAGCCCAAGCTCCTACGAGCAGTACTTC; cdr3_aa: CASSPSSYEQYF
clone_size: NA; v_call: TRBV5-1; d_call: TRBD1; j_call: TRBJ2-7; cdr3_nt: TGCGCCAGCAGCAAAGCCGGGACAGGCGGCTACGAGCAGTACTTC; cdr3_aa: CASSKAGTGGYEQYF
clone_size: few; v_call: TRBV14; d_call: NA; j_call: TRBJ2-7; cdr3_nt: TGTGCCAGCAGCTACAACGGACAGATTGGCCACGAGCAGTACTTC; cdr3_aa: CASSYNGQIGHEQYF
clone_size: once; v_call: TRBV15; d_call: TRBD1; j_call: TRBJ2-3; cdr3_nt: TGTGCCACCAGCAGGGACAGGGGCGCAGATACGCAGTATTTT; cdr3_aa: CATSRDRGADTQYF
clone_size: NA; v_call: TRBV9; d_call: TRBD2; j_call: TRBJ2-1; cdr3_nt: TGTGCCAGCAGCGCCGACCTACTAGCGGGAGTTGTGTTCTTC; cdr3_aa: CASSADLLAGVVFF
clone_size: NA; v_call: TRBV11-2; d_call: NA; j_call: TRBJ1-3; cdr3_nt: TGTGCCAGCAGTATTGGGACAAGTAATATAGACACCATATATTTT; cdr3_aa: CASSIGTSNIDTIYF
clone_size: NA; v_call: TRBV27; d_call: NA; j_call: TRBJ2-3; cdr3_nt: TGTGCCAGCAGGTTAATGGGACCAAGCACAGATACGCAGTATTTT; cdr3_aa: CASRLMGPSTDTQYF
clone_size: many; v_call: TRBV2; d_call: NA; j_call: TRBJ2-7; cdr3_nt: TGTGCCAGCAGCTCTCCCGGACGGGTCTACGAGCAGTACTTC; cdr3_aa: CASSSPGRVYEQYF
clone_size: NA; v_call: TRBV27; d_call: TRBD2; j_call: TRBJ2-3; cdr3_nt: TGTGCCAGCCGACGATGGGGGGGAACCTACACAGATACGCAGTATTTT; cdr3_aa: CASRRWGGTYTDTQYF
clone_size: NA; v_call: TRBV5-4; d_call: NA; j_call: TRBJ2-1; cdr3_nt: TGTGCCAGCAGCCCTCGTACAGGGAACAATGAGCAGTTCTTC; cdr3_aa: CASSPRTGNNEQFF
clone_size: NA; v_call: TRBV6-5; d_call: NA; j_call: TRBJ2-7; cdr3_nt: TGTGCCAGCAGTTTGGGCGCAGGGGAGCAGTACTTC; cdr3_aa: CASSLGAGEQYF
clone_size: NA; v_call: TRBV5-1; d_call: NA; j_call: TRBJ1-6; cdr3_nt: TGCGCCAGCAGCTTGGCCGGCACGGATGGAGCACCCCTCCACTTT; cdr3_aa: CASSLAGTDGAPLHF
clone_size: NA; v_call: TRBV2; d_call: NA; j_call: TRBJ2-5; cdr3_nt: TGTGCCAGCAGCGTGGGGAGGGAGACCCAGTACTTC; cdr3_aa: CASSVGRETQYF
clone_size: NA; v_call: TRBV5-4; d_call: NA; j_call: TRBJ2-3; cdr3_nt: TGTGCCAGCAGCACGGCTGGGGGCTTGGGAGATACGCAGTATTTT; cdr3_aa: CASSTAGGLGDTQYF
clone_size: NA; v_call: TRBV15; d_call: NA; j_call: TRBJ2-7; cdr3_nt: TGTGCCACCAGCATCCGCCCACCGGGACTCATTTACATTTACGAGCAGTACTTC; cdr3_aa: CATSIRPPGLIYIYEQYF
clone_size: NA; v_call: TRBV27; d_call: NA; j_call: TRBJ2-4; cdr3_nt: TGTGCCAGCAGTCCAGGGCCTGACATTTTAGCCAAAAACATTCAGTACTTC; cdr3_aa: CASSPGPDILAKNIQYF
clone_size: NA; v_call: TRBV2; d_call: NA; j_call: TRBJ2-2; cdr3_nt: TGTGCCAGCGGGACCTGGAACACCGGGGAGCTGTTTTTT; cdr3_aa: CASGTWNTGELFF
clone_size: NA; v_call: TRBV6-1; d_call: NA; j_call: TRBJ1-5; cdr3_nt: TGTGCCAGCAGTGAAGGGGGAGGTAGCAATCAGCCCCAGCATTTT; cdr3_aa: CASSEGGGSNQPQHF
clone_size: NA; v_call: TRBV14; d_call: NA; j_call: TRBJ1-2; cdr3_nt: TGTGCCAGCAGACCCGCTGGGACACAGCACTACACCTTC; cdr3_aa: CASRPAGTQHYTF